This TCR beta chain was observed in a study of cytomegalovirus exposure and HLA in healthy donors. Primers for the PCR totalled 60 Vbeta and 13 Jbeta. Profiled with immunoSEQ multiplex PCR; TCRdb holds only in-frame clones, not every one. The data show around 120,000 clones, approximately 75% seen once. About this clone itself: The antigen is not known.

Study-level findings and limits: When a later analysis compared HLA-associated TCR beta chains with equally common others, the HLA-associated chains turned out to be more clonally expanded and to have lower generation probabilities. A later analysis showed TCR association rates differing by HLA locus, peaking at DRB1 and lowest at HLA-C. There were around 160 TCR beta chains listed as cytomegalovirus-associated. The likely explanation for a cluster of highly shared sequence variants was sequencing artifact.

Trimming removed 0 bases at V and 4 bases at J, with 12 bases between. The CDR3 length is 15 residues. Germline V gives CDR1 SGHNT, CDR2 YYREEE (reference sequence). Sequenced sample: PBMCs. The J gene is TRBJ2-3, the V gene TRBV5-4, with D unclear. The TCR originated in a woman between 35 and 50 years old in good health and CMV-seropositive. The CDR3 reads CASSLGQVLSDTQYF. CDR3 coding DNA: TGTGCCAGCAGCTTGGGTCAGGTTTTGTCAGATACGCAGTATTTT.